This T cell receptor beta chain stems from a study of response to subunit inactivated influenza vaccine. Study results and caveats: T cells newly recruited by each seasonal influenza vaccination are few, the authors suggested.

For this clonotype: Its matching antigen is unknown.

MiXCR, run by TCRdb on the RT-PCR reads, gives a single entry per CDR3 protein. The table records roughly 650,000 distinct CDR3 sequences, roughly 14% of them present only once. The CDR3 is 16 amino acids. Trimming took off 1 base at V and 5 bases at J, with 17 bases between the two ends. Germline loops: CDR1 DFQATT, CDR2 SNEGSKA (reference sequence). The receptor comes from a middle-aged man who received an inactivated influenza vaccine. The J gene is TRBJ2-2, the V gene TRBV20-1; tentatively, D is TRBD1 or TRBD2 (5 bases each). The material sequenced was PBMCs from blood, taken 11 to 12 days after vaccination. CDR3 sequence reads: CSARVFIGTETGELFF. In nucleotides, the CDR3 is TGCAGTGCTAGAGTTTTCATCGGGACCGAGACCGGGGAGCTGTTTTTT.